The 32 T cell receptor beta chains reported below all come from one sample, sequenced in a study of shared clonotypes between healthy human individuals. Repertoires were generated with immunoSEQ multiplex PCR, while TCRdb's copy carries only in-frame clones and drops some. The sample lists 950,000 to 1,100,000 clones, more than 75% seen once, with roughly 0.61% in the top ten. Material: memory CD4+ T cells from PBMCs. Subset reported: CD45RA-negative fraction. The receptors originated from a man aged 18 to 30 in good health. Some clones in this sample may be carry-over from other donors' samples.

The chain links TRBV7-8 to TRBJ2-7; tentative D call: TRBD2 (7 bases). The CDR3 spans 18 residues. CDR1 and CDR2 from the germline V gene are SGHVS and FQNEAQ. Trimming took off 5 bases at V and 2 bases at J, with 25 bases between the two ends. CDR3 loop: CASSQGSIAGGPAYEQYF. The CDR3 coding sequence is TGTGCCAGCAGCCAGGGGTCAATAGCGGGTGGGCCGGCCTACGAGCAGTACTTC.

The V and J genes are TRBV6-5 and TRBJ1-2, with TRBD1 matching over 7 bases. Germline V CDR1 and CDR2: MNHEY, SVGAGI. V lost 5 bases to trimming and J lost 0 bases; unmatched junction nucleotides: 6. The CDR3 totals 15 residues. The CDR3 spells CASSPQGSANYGYTF. The CDR3 region has the DNA TGTGCCAGCAGTCCACAGGGGTCAGCTAACTATGGCTACACCTTC.

The gene calls are TRBV18 and TRBJ2-1, with TRBD1 matching over 10 bases. The CDR3 runs to 16 residues. V lost 4 bases to trimming and J lost 7 bases; unmatched junction nucleotides: 10. Germline-derived CDR1 and CDR2 are KGHSH and LQKENI. The CDR3 is CASSLESGTGVNEQFF. Written as DNA, the CDR3 is TGTGCCAGCTCACTAGAATCCGGGACAGGGGTGAATGAGCAGTTCTTC. Looking up the rest from reference TRBV18 and TRBJ2-1 gives the full variable domain: NAGVMQNPRHLVRRRGQEARLRCSPMKGHSHVYWYRQLPEEGLKFMVYLQKENIIDESGMPKERFSAEFPKEGPSILRIQQVVRGDSAAYFCASSLESGTGVNEQFFGPGTRLTVL.

This chain joins TRBV18 and TRBJ1-2; D gene ambiguous. The CDR3 sequence is 15 residues long. The V end lost 3 bases, the J end lost 6 bases, and 17 bases lay between the germline ends. The V gene's germline CDR1 is KGHSH and CDR2 LQKENI. The CDR3 sequence: CASSPYASGEDGYTF. The CDR3 coding sequence is TGTGCCAGCTCACCCTACGCCTCTGGGGAGGATGGCTACACCTTC.

Regarding this clone: A read error is possible here, since a much larger clone lies one base away. The J gene is TRBJ1-5, the V gene TRBV6-5; no definite D call. The V end was cut by 6 bases, the J end by 0 bases, with 3 bases between. The CDR3 extends over 12 amino acids. In germline, CDR1 is MNHEY, CDR2 SVGAGI. In nucleotides, the CDR3 is TGTGCCAGCAGCGGTAGCAATCAGCCCCAGCATTTT. Translation gives CASSGSNQPQHF.

In regard to this clone: This sequence may be a read error, since a much larger clone differs from it by one base. This chain connects TRBV11-2 to TRBJ2-7; D is tentatively TRBD1 or TRBD2 (5 bases each). The CDR3 contains 12 residues. Trimming cost V 8 bases and J 3 bases, with 11 bases left between them. Germline CDR1 reads SGHAT; CDR2 reads FQNNGV. The CDR3 DNA sequence: TGTGCCAGCCGCCGGGACGGCTACGAGCAGTACTTC. The encoded protein is CASRRDGYEQYF.

CDR3 sequence reads: CASSAEEGETQYF. The DNA of the CDR3 is TGTGCCAGCAGCGCAGAAGAGGGAGAGACCCAGTACTTC. V gene TRBV7-2 combines with J gene TRBJ2-5; D may be TRBD2 (5 bases). V lost 5 bases and J 4 bases, leaving 11 bases between the germline ends. Germline CDR1 and CDR2: SGHTA and FQGNSA. This CDR3 spans 13 amino acids.

About this clone: A much larger clone lies a single base off, so this may be a read error. No conserved phenylalanine or tryptophan ends this CDR3, so it is likely a read error. The chain employs TRBV5-1 and TRBJ2-3; a weak D match, TRBD2 (5 bases). Trimming cost V 7 bases and J 2 bases, with 8 bases left between them. The CDR3 is 12 residues long. CDR1 and CDR2 (germline): SGHRS, YFSETQ. DNA of the CDR3: TGCGCCAGCCACGGGGTCACAGATACGCAGTATCTT. Protein sequence: CASHGVTDTQYL.

The chain links TRBV4-2 to TRBJ2-1; TRBD1 is a possible D gene (7 bases). Germline V gene sequence: CDR1 LGHNA, CDR2 YNFKEQ. The length of the CDR3 is 15 residues. Trimming removed 4 bases from V and 3 bases from J, with 13 bases in between. CDR3 sequence reads: CASSRGTEYYNEQFF. CDR3 nucleotide sequence: TGTGCCAGCAGCCGCGGGACAGAATACTACAATGAGCAGTTCTTC.

The J gene is TRBJ1-5, the V gene TRBV28; D is ambiguous. From germline, CDR1 is MDHEN and CDR2 SYDVKM. V lost 3 bases and J lost 4, with 13 bases in between. CDR3 length equals 15 residues. The CDR3 DNA follows: TGTGCCAGCAGTTTTCGCCGGGCCAGGAATCAGCCCCAGCATTTT. Translation: CASSFRRARNQPQHF.

The CDR3, as DNA: TGTGCCAGCAGCTCGACACCCGGAGGGGGGGGGAATGAGCAGTTCTTC. This codes for CASSSTPGGGGNEQFF. V is TRBV7-6 and J is TRBJ2-1; TRBD2 is a possible D gene (7 bases). Germline V lookup: CDR1 SGHVS, CDR2 FNYEAQ. CDR3 size: 16 residues. Trimming took off 4 bases at V and 7 bases at J, with 20 bases between the two ends.

The rearrangement uses TRBV7-3 and TRBJ1-1, with 8 positions matching TRBD1. The germline gives CDR1 SGHTA, CDR2 FQGTGA. The V segment lost 5 bases and the J segment 4 bases; nucleotides outside the gene matches: 6. There are 14 residues in the CDR3. The CDR3 loop reads CASSPDREVTEAFF. Written as DNA, the CDR3 is TGTGCCAGCAGCCCGGACAGGGAAGTCACTGAAGCTTTCTTT.

This clone showed up just once. This chain connects TRBV28 to TRBJ2-7; 7 positions agree with TRBD2. V trimming: 3 bases; J trimming: 0 bases; junction bases outside the gene matches: 8. In germline, CDR1 is MDHEN, CDR2 SYDVKM. The CDR3 spans 16 residues. CDR3 in amino acids: CASSFPSSGSSYEQYF. CDR3 nucleotides: TGTGCCAGCAGTTTTCCCTCTAGCGGCAGCTCCTACGAGCAGTACTTC.

The chain has TRBV7-2 and TRBJ2-7, with D possibly called TRBD1 or TRBD2 (5 bases each). Trimming shortened V by 1 base and J by 4 bases, and 14 bases separated the two germline ends. The germline V gene encodes CDR1 SGHTA and CDR2 FQGNSA. The CDR3 loop spans 15 amino acids. The CDR3 DNA reads TGTGCCAGCAGCTTAGACGTGGGACCTCGGTACGAGCAGTACTTC. Encoded protein: CASSLDVGPRYEQYF.

This clone was detected ten times or more. Within the sample, other DNA sequences also encode this same CDR3. This rearrangement joins TRBV11-2 to TRBJ1-4, with 11 bases fitting TRBD1. The germline gives CDR1 SGHAT, CDR2 FQNNGV. The V and J ends lost 7 bases and 8 bases, in that order; junction bases with no gene match: 6. The CDR3 sequence is 14 residues long. This chain's CDR3 is CASNPGQGAEKLFF. Here the CDR3 DNA reads TGTGCCAGCAACCCCGGACAGGGGGCAGAAAAACTGTTTTTT.

This chain connects TRBV2 to TRBJ2-3; 11 nucleotides align to TRBD2. Germline trimming cut 4 bases from V and 0 bases from J; bases unmatched to any gene: 6. Germline values: CDR1 SNHLY, CDR2 FYNNEI. This CDR3 is 17 amino acids long. For the CDR3, the DNA is TGTGCCAGCAGTGGGGCTATAGCGGGAGGGAGCACAGATACGCAGTATTTT. This encodes CASSGAIAGGSTDTQYF.

This sequence joins TRBV5-6 and TRBJ2-3, with D tentatively TRBD1 or TRBD2 (5 bases each). This CDR3 region has 14 residues. The V gene's germline CDR1 is SGHDT and CDR2 YYEEEE. Trimming left V 4 bases short and J 4 bases short, with 13 bases between. The CDR3 region has the DNA TGTGCCAGCAGCCTTGAGGGGAGTCCAGATACGCAGTATTTT. Its protein is CASSLEGSPDTQYF.

The chain employs TRBV5-6 and TRBJ2-5, with D perhaps given as TRBD1 or TRBD2 (5 bases each). There are 13 residues in the CDR3. Looked up from germline, CDR1 is SGHDT and CDR2 is YYEEEE. V lost 2 bases and J lost 5, with 10 bases in between. CDR3 nucleotide sequence: TGTGCCAGCAGCTTAGGGACGAGGGAGACCCAGTACTTC. Translating it yields CASSLGTRETQYF. Full variable domain (missing parts from reference TRBV5-6 and TRBJ2-5): DAGVTQSPTHLIKTRGQQVTLRCSPKSGHDTVSWYQQALGQGPQFIFQYYEEEERQRGNFPDRFSGHQFPNYSSELNVNALLLGDSALYLCASSLGTRETQYFGPGTRLLVL.

This chain uses TRBV27 with TRBJ2-3, with D unresolved. The CDR3 is 13 residues long. The V gene lost 6 bases and the J gene lost 0 bases, with 7 bases spanning the gap. Germline lookup yields CDR1 MNHEY and CDR2 SMNVEV (reference sequence). The CDR3 coding sequence is TGTGCCAGCAGAGGGCACAGCACAGATACGCAGTATTTT. This gives the protein CASRGHSTDTQYF.

This clone was seen only once. The chain links TRBV6-1 to TRBJ2-1; TRBD2 agrees at 7 bases. J was trimmed by 12 bases and V by 6 bases; bases with no gene match: 17. The length of the CDR3 is 15 residues. Germline V gene lookup returns CDR1 MNHNS and CDR2 SASEGT. The CDR3: CASSIAGIPAKGQFF. CDR3 DNA sequence: TGTGCCAGCAGCATAGCGGGCATCCCGGCGAAGGGGCAGTTCTTC.

The V and J genes are TRBV18 and TRBJ1-2, with D hard to call. There are 17 residues in the CDR3. Trimming shortened V by 2 bases and J by 8 bases, and 24 bases separated the two germline ends. Germline V gene sequence: CDR1 KGHSH, CDR2 LQKENI. CDR3 loop: CASSPSDRAGRSGGYTF. In nucleotides, the CDR3 is TGTGCCAGCTCACCAAGCGATAGGGCAGGACGTTCGGGAGGCTACACCTTC.

The J gene is TRBJ2-7, the V gene TRBV5-1; 11 positions agree with TRBD2. Germline assignment: CDR1 SGHRS and CDR2 YFSETQ. This CDR3 comprises 15 residues. Trimming took 3 bases from V and 2 from J; bases not matched to a gene: 4. Here the CDR3 DNA reads TGCGCCAGCAGCTCATTAGCGGGAGGGACCTACGAGCAGTACTTC. Its protein is CASSSLAGGTYEQYF.

The chain recombines TRBV28 with TRBJ2-5, with TRBD2 identical over 8 bases. Trimming cost V 3 bases and J 4 bases; bases outside gene matches: 10. The CDR3 totals 16 residues. The germline V gene has CDR1 MDHEN and CDR2 SYDVKM. The CDR3: CASSFRRAGDIETQYF. CDR3 nucleotide sequence: TGTGCCAGCAGTTTCCGAAGAGCGGGAGACATAGAGACCCAGTACTTC. The entire variable domain, with the rest obtained from reference TRBV28 and TRBJ2-5, is as follows: DVKVTQSSRYLVKRTGEKVFLECVQDMDHENMFWYRQDPGLGLRLIYFSYDVKMKEKGDIPEGYSVSREKKERFSLILESASTNQTSMYLCASSFRRAGDIETQYFGPGTRLLVL.

The chain recombines TRBV5-4 with TRBJ2-2; 9 nucleotides match TRBD1. The CDR3 contains 16 residues. V lost 5 bases, J lost 5 bases, and 10 bases stayed unmatched. Germline V gene lookup returns CDR1 SGHNT and CDR2 YYREEE (reference sequence). The CDR3, as DNA: TGTGCCAGCAGGGTCTTGGGACAGGGTCGTACCGGGGAGCTGTTTTTT. Encoded protein: CASRVLGQGRTGELFF.

This sequence joins TRBV28 and TRBJ1-1; TRBD1 is a possible D gene (5 bases). Trimming stripped 2 bases from V and 0 bases from J, with 10 bases between. The CDR3 extends over 15 amino acids. Per the germline V gene, CDR1 is MDHEN and CDR2 is SYDVKM. The DNA of the CDR3 is TGTGCCAGCAGTTTAGGATCAGGGTTGAACACTGAAGCTTTCTTT. It specifies CASSLGSGLNTEAFF.

J is TRBJ2-7 and V is TRBV19; a possible D gene is TRBD1 (5 bases). The CDR3 is made up of 17 amino acids. The germline V gene has CDR1 LNHDA and CDR2 SQIVND (reference sequence). Trimming left V 5 bases short and J 2 bases short, with 22 bases between. The CDR3 DNA sequence: TGTGCCAGTAGTCAGGGTTCGGACCCCTTTGTACCCTACGAGCAGTACTTC. It specifies CASSQGSDPFVPYEQYF.

This chain joins TRBV27 and TRBJ2-2, with a tentative D call TRBD2 (6 bases). The CDR3 is 16 amino acids. Germline V gene data show CDR1 as MNHEY and CDR2 as SMNVEV (reference sequence). Trimming left V 7 bases short and J 0 bases short, with 15 bases between. The chain's CDR3 is CASTPIADTNTGELFF. The DNA of the CDR3 is TGTGCCAGCACTCCTATAGCGGATACGAACACCGGGGAGCTGTTTTTT.

There are a few counts of this clone. The chain carries TRBV11-3 and TRBJ2-2, with a possible D match to TRBD1 (5 bases). This CDR3 region has 14 residues. Germline CDR1 and CDR2: SGHNT and YENEEA. Trimming pared 0 bases from V and 11 bases from J, leaving 13 bases between. CDR3 residues: CASSLDTLQGELFF. CDR3 DNA sequence: TGTGCCAGCAGCTTAGATACCCTGCAGGGCGAGCTGTTTTTT.

This clone has just a few counts. The sample holds other DNA sequences that translate to the same CDR3. The V call is TRBV5-1, the J call TRBJ2-1, with D tentatively TRBD2 (5 bases). The CDR3 is 15 amino acids. The germline V gene has CDR1 SGHRS and CDR2 YFSETQ. V shed 4 bases and J shed 0 bases, with 11 bases lying between them. The chain's CDR3 is CASSPPGSSYNEQFF. The CDR3 bases are TGCGCCAGCAGCCCGCCGGGAAGCTCCTACAATGAGCAGTTCTTC.

The rearrangement joins TRBV13 to TRBJ2-1; tentatively, D is TRBD1 (6 bases). V gave up 5 bases and J gave up 3 bases, with 11 bases separating them. Germline V lookup: CDR1 PRHDT, CDR2 FYEKMQ (reference sequence). The CDR3 spans 14 residues. CDR3 nucleotides: TGTGCCAGCAGCGGTACAGGGCACTACAATGAGCAGTTCTTC. It specifies CASSGTGHYNEQFF.

The rearrangement uses TRBV28 and TRBJ2-6; D is unclear. The V gene lost 2 bases and the J gene lost 14 bases, with 7 bases spanning the gap. Germline CDR1 is MDHEN and CDR2 is SYDVKM. This CDR3 region has 11 residues. The CDR3 DNA reads TGTGCCAGCAGTTTAGGTCGGATCCTGACTTTC. Protein product: CASSLGRILTF.

The chain links TRBV4-1 to TRBJ2-5, with D possibly matching TRBD1 (7 bases). The J call could be wrong; TRBJ2-7 is a better fit for the DNA end. The CDR3 covers 15 residues. CDR1 is MGHRA and CDR2 is YSYEKL in the germline V gene. CDR3 in amino acids: CASSRNRGGNYEQYF. Written as DNA, the CDR3 is TGCGCCAGCAGCCGTAACAGGGGAGGTAACTACGAGCAGTACTTC.